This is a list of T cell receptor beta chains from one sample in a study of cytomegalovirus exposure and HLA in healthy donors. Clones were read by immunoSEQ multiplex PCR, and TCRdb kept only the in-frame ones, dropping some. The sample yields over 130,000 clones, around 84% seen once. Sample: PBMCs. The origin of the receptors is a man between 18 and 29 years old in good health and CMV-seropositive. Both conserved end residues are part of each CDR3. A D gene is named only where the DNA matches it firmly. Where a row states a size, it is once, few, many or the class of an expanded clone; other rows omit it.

CDR3 protein: CAWSSGYGTEAFF; CDR3 DNA: TGTGCCTGGAGTTCGGGGTACGGCACTGAAGCTTTCTTT; V gene: TRBV30; J gene: TRBJ1-1; clone size: few; D gene: -
CDR3 protein: CASSDPGADTQYF; CDR3 DNA: TGCGCCAGCAGTGACCCCGGGGCAGATACGCAGTATTTT; V gene: TRBV10-1; J gene: TRBJ2-3; clone size: -; D gene: -
CDR3 protein: CAISGDTPDGYTF; CDR3 DNA: TGTGCCATCAGTGGGGACACGCCGGATGGCTACACCTTC; V gene: TRBV10-3; J gene: TRBJ1-2; clone size: -; D gene: -
CDR3 protein: CASSPMDRESYDTEAFF; CDR3 DNA: TGCGCCAGCAGCCCTATGGACAGGGAAAGTTACGACACTGAAGCTTTCTTT; V gene: TRBV5-1; J gene: TRBJ1-1; clone size: -; D gene: TRBD1
CDR3 protein: CASSPTQGTNEKLFF; CDR3 DNA: TGTGCCAGCTCACCGACTCAGGGTACTAATGAAAAACTGTTTTTT; V gene: TRBV18; J gene: TRBJ1-4; clone size: -; D gene: -
CDR3 protein: CASSVGLAVGEQFF; CDR3 DNA: TGTGCCAGCAGCGTAGGCCTAGCAGTAGGAGAGCAGTTCTTC; V gene: TRBV9; J gene: TRBJ2-1; clone size: -; D gene: -
CDR3 protein: CASSPVGTSGIHEQFF; CDR3 DNA: TGTGCCAGCAGCCCAGTCGGGACTAGCGGGATCCATGAGCAGTTCTTC; V gene: TRBV7-9; J gene: TRBJ2-1; clone size: -; D gene: TRBD2
CDR3 protein: CASSPLGHSYEQYF; CDR3 DNA: TGTGCCAGCAGCCCATTGGGCCACTCCTACGAGCAGTACTTC; V gene: TRBV7-8; J gene: TRBJ2-7; clone size: -; D gene: -
CDR3 protein: CASSYTDSNTEAFF; CDR3 DNA: TGTGCCAGCAGTTACACGGACTCGAACACTGAAGCTTTCTTT; V gene: TRBV6-5; J gene: TRBJ1-1; clone size: -; D gene: -
CDR3 protein: CASRKRDGNTEAFF; CDR3 DNA: TGTGCCAGCAGGAAGCGGGATGGGAACACTGAAGCTTTCTTT; V gene: TRBV6-1; J gene: TRBJ1-1; clone size: -; D gene: -
CDR3 protein: CASSLAEQSSYNEQFF; CDR3 DNA: TGCGCCAGCAGCTTGGCCGAACAGAGCTCCTACAATGAGCAGTTCTTC; V gene: TRBV5-1; J gene: TRBJ2-1; clone size: -; D gene: -
CDR3 protein: CASGAGRPNEKLFF; CDR3 DNA: TGTGCCAGCGGAGCGGGCAGGCCTAATGAAAAACTGTTTTTT; V gene: TRBV27; J gene: TRBJ1-4; clone size: -; D gene: -
CDR3 protein: CASSYVGGELDEQYF; CDR3 DNA: TGTGCCAGCAGTTACGTAGGGGGTGAGTTAGACGAGCAGTACTTC; V gene: TRBV6-6; J gene: TRBJ2-7; clone size: once; D gene: -
CDR3 protein: CASSLDRGRAFF; CDR3 DNA: TGTGCCAGCAGCTTAGACAGGGGTAGGGCTTTCTTT; V gene: TRBV11-3; J gene: TRBJ1-1; clone size: -; D gene: -
CDR3 protein: CASSPGDRANQPQHF; CDR3 DNA: TGTGCCAGCAGCCCTGGGGACAGGGCCAATCAGCCCCAGCATTTT; V gene: TRBV5-6; J gene: TRBJ1-5; clone size: -; D gene: TRBD1
CDR3 protein: CAIREQGGTYGYTF; CDR3 DNA: TGTGCCATCAGGGAACAGGGAGGGACCTATGGCTACACCTTC; V gene: TRBV10-3; J gene: TRBJ1-2; clone size: once; D gene: -
CDR3 protein: CASSIPGTPSYNEQFF; CDR3 DNA: TGTGCCAGCAGCATACCGGGGACTCCCTCCTACAATGAGCAGTTCTTC; V gene: TRBV27; J gene: TRBJ2-1; clone size: -; D gene: -
CDR3 protein: CASSSGPRHTGELFF; CDR3 DNA: TGTGCCAGCAGCTCAGGCCCCCGCCACACCGGGGAGCTGTTTTTT; V gene: TRBV7-8; J gene: TRBJ2-2; clone size: -; D gene: -
CDR3 protein: CASIIETSGTGELFF; CDR3 DNA: TGTGCCAGCATCATTGAGACTAGCGGCACCGGGGAGCTGTTTTTT; V gene: TRBV28; J gene: TRBJ2-2; clone size: -; D gene: TRBD2
CDR3 protein: CSALASPEAFF; CDR3 DNA: TGCAGTGCCCTAGCCAGCCCCGAAGCTTTCTTT; V gene: TRBV20-1; J gene: TRBJ1-1; clone size: -; D gene: -
CDR3 protein: CASSFRGGRADTQYF; CDR3 DNA: TGTGCCAGCAGTTTTCGCGGGGGCCGCGCAGATACGCAGTATTTT; V gene: TRBV27; J gene: TRBJ2-3; clone size: -; D gene: -